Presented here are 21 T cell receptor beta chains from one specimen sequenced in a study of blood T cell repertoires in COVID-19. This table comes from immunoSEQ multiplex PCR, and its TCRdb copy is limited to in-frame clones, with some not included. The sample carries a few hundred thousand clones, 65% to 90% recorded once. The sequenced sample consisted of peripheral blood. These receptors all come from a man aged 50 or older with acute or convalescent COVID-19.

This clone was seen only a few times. The CDR3 DNA follows: TGTGCCAGCAGCCCCACAACCCGAGACAGGGAAAGTGAAAAACTGTTTTTT. Amino acid sequence: CASSPTTRDRESEKLFF. The V gene is TRBV7-9, the J gene TRBJ1-4; 7 nucleotides agree with TRBD1. With V trimmed by 5 bases and J by 7 bases, 16 bases remained unmatched. Germline CDR1 and CDR2: SEHNR and FQNEAQ (reference sequence). This CDR3 is 17 amino acids long. The whole variable domain, filled in from reference TRBV7-9 and TRBJ1-4, reads DTGVSQNPRHKITKRGQNVTFRCDPISEHNRLYWYRQTLGQGPEFLTYFQNEAQLEKSRLLSDRFSAERPKGSFSTLEIQRTEQGDSAMYLCASSPTTRDRESEKLFFGSGTQLSVL.

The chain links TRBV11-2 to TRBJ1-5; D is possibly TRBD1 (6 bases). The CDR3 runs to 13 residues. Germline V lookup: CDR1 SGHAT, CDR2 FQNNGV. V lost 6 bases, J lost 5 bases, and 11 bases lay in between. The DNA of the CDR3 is TGTGCCAGCAGTAGGGACATCGATCAGCCCCAGCATTTT. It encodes CASSRDIDQPQHF.

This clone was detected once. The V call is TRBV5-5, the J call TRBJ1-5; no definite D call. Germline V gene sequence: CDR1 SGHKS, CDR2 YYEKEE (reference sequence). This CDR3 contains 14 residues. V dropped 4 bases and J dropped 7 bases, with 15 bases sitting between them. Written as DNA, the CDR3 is TGTGCCAGCAGCCCTCTTCCTCTTAGCCAGCCCCAGCATTTT. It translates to CASSPLPLSQPQHF.

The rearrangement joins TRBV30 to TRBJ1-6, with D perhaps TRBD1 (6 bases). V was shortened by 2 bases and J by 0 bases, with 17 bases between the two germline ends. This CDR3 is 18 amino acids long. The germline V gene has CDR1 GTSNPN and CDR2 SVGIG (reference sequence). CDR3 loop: CAWSRGPQGSSYNSPLHF. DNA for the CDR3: TGTGCCTGGAGTAGAGGGCCCCAGGGGAGCTCCTATAATTCACCCCTCCACTTT.

DNA of the CDR3: TGTGCCAGCAGCTTAGGGCGGGGCCCGGCCACAGATACGCAGTATTTT. It translates to CASSLGRGPATDTQYF. V gene TRBV7-8 combines with J gene TRBJ2-3, with D possibly TRBD2 on 6 matching bases. There are 16 residues in the CDR3. Trimming pared 1 base from V and 2 bases from J, leaving 13 bases between. Germline lookup yields CDR1 SGHVS and CDR2 FQNEAQ.

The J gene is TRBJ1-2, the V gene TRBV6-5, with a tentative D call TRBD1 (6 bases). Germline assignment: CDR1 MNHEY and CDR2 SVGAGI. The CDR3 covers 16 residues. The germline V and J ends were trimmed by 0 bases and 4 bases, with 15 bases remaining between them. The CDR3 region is CASSYSMGGHLYGYTF. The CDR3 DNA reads TGTGCCAGCAGTTACTCGATGGGGGGGCACCTCTATGGCTACACCTTC.

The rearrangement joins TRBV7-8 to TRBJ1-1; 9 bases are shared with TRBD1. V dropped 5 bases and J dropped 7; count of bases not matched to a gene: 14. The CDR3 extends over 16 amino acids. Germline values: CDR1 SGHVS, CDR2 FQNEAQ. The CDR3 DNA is TGTGCCAGCAGCCAGCGGGACAGGGCTCTCTATGGTGAAGCTTTCTTT. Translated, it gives CASSQRDRALYGEAFF.

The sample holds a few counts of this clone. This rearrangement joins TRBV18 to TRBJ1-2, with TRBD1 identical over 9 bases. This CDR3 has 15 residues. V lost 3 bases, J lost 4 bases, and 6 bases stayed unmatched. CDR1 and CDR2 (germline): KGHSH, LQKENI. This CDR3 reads CASSPKLDRGYGYTF. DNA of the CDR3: TGTGCCAGCTCACCGAAGTTGGACAGGGGCTATGGCTACACCTTC.

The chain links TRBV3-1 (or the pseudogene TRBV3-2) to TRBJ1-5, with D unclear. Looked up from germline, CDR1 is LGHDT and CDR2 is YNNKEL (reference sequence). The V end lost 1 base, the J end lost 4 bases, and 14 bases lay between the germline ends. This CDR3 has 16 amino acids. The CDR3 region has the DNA TGTGCCAGCAGCCAAGGTCGAGGGAACCAGAATCAGCCCCAGCATTTT. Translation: CASSQGRGNQNQPQHF.

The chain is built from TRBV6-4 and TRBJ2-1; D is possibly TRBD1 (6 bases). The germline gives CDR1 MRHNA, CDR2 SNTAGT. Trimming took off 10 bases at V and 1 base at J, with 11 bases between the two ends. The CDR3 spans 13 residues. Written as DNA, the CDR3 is TGTGCCACCTCTCAGGGGTCCTACAATGAGCAGTTCTTC. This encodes CATSQGSYNEQFF.

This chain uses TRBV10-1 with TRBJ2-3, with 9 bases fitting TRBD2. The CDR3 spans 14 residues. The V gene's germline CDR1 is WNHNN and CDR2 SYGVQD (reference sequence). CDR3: CVALLAGWGDTQYF. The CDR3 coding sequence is TGCGTCGCCCTACTAGCGGGTTGGGGGGATACGCAGTATTTT.

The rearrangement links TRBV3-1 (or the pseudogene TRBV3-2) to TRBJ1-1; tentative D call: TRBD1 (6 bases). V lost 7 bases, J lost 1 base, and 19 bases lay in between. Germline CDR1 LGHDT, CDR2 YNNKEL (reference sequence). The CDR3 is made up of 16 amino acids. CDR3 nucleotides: TGTGCCAGCACCAGGGCGGCAGGGGTAGGGAACACTGAAGCTTTCTTT. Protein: CASTRAAGVGNTEAFF.

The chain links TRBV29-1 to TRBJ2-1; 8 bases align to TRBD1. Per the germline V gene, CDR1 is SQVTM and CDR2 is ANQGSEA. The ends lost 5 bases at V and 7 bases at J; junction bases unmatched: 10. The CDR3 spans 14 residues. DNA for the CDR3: TGCAGCGTTCGACGGCAACAGGGGGGAAATGAGCAGTTCTTC. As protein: CSVRRQQGGNEQFF.

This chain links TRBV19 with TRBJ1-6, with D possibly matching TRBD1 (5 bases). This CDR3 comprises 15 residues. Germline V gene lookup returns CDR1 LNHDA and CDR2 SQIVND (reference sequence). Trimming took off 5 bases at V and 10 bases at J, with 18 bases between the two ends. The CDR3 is CASSLTVGPGSPLHF. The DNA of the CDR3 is TGTGCCAGTAGTCTGACAGTCGGGCCCGGCTCACCCCTCCACTTT. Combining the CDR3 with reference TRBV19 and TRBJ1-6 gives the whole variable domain DGGITQSPKYLFRKEGQNVTLSCEQNLNHDAMYWYRQDPGQGLRLIYYSQIVNDFQKGDIAEGYSVSREKKESFPLTVTSAQKNPTAFYLCASSLTVGPGSPLHFGNGTRLTVT.

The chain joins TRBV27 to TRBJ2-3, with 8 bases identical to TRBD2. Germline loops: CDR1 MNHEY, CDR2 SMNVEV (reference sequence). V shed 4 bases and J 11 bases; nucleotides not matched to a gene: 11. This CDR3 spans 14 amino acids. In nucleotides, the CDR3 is TGTGCCAGCAGTTCCCCGGGACTAGGGGGGCAGCAGTATTTT. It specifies CASSSPGLGGQQYF.

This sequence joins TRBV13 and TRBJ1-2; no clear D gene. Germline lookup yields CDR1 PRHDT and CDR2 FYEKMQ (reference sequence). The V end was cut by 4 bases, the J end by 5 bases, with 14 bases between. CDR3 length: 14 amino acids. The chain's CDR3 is CASSSRTGSYGYTF. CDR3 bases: TGTGCCAGCAGCTCGCGAACGGGATCTTATGGCTACACCTTC.

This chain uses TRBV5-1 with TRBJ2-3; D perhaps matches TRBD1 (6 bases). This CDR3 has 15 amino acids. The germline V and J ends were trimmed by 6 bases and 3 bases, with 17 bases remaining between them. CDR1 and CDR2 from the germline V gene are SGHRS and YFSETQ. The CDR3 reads CASTPTGIRTDTQYF. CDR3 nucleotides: TGCGCCAGCACGCCGACAGGAATCAGGACAGATACGCAGTATTTT. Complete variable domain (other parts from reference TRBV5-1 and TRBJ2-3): KAGVTQTPRYLIKTRGQQVTLSCSPISGHRSVSWYQQTPGQGLQFLFEYFSETQRNKGNFPGRFSGRQFSNSRSEMNVSTLELGDSALYLCASTPTGIRTDTQYFGPGTRLTVL.

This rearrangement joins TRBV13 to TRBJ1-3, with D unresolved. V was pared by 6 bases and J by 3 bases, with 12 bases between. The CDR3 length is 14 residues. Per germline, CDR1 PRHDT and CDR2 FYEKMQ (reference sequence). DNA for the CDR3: TGTGCCAGCAGGTTTGAAGCGGGTGGAAACACCATATATTTT. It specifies CASRFEAGGNTIYF.

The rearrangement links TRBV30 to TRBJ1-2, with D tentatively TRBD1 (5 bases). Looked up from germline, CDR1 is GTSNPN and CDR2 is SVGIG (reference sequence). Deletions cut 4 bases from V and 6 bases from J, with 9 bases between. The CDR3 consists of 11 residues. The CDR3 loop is CAWMPGNGYTF. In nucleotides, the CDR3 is TGTGCCTGGATGCCAGGGAATGGCTACACCTTC.

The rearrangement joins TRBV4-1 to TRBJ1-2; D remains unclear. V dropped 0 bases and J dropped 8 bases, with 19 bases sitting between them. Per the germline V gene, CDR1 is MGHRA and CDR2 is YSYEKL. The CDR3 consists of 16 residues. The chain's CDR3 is CASSQDWQARSKGYTF. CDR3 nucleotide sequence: TGCGCCAGCAGCCAAGATTGGCAGGCAAGGTCGAAGGGCTACACCTTC.

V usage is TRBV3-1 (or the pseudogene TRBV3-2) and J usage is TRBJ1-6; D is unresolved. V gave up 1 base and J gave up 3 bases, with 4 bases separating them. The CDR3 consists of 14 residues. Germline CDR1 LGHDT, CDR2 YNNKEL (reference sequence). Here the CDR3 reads CASSQGVYNSPLHF. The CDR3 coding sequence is TGTGCCAGCAGCCAAGGCGTCTATAATTCACCCCTCCACTTT.